A single sample gave rise to the 14 T cell receptor beta chains below, sequenced in a study of CD4+ T cells in melanoma. Using immunoSEQ multiplex PCR, the repertoire was profiled, and TCRdb retains in-frame clones only, with some absent. The repertoire consists of fewer than 15,000 clones, with 50% to 75% occurring once and the leading ten covering about 15%. Sequences were obtained from cells from a culture (not recorded whether cultured in vitro). The receptors were sampled from a human donor with melanoma.

CDR3 nucleotide sequence: TGCAGCGCTCGACCCGGGACTAGCACTCAGTTCTTC. As protein: CSARPGTSTQFF. This chain uses TRBV29-1 with TRBJ2-1, with 9 bases fitting TRBD2. CDR1 and CDR2 from the germline V gene are SQVTM and ANQGSEA. This CDR3 region has 12 residues. V lost 7 bases, J lost 13 bases, and 11 bases stayed unmatched.

In its sample, this clone was seen a few times. The chain uses TRBV10-3 and TRBJ1-3, with unresolved D. Trimming stripped 6 bases from V and 4 bases from J, with 10 bases between. Germline CDR1 reads ENHRY; CDR2 reads SYGVKD. CDR3 size: 13 residues. CDR3 protein: CAIRPPSGNTIYF. CDR3 coding DNA: TGTGCCATCAGACCGCCGTCCGGAAACACCATATATTTT.

The V call is TRBV18, the J call TRBJ1-3, with D uncertain. In germline, CDR1 is KGHSH, CDR2 LQKENI. The V and J ends lost 4 bases and 0 bases respectively, with 4 bases between them. This CDR3 is built from 13 residues. The CDR3 loop is CASSRDSGNTIYF. The CDR3 coding sequence is TGTGCCAGCTCACGTGACTCTGGAAACACCATATATTTT.

The V gene is TRBV7-9, the J gene TRBJ1-5; 11 nucleotides match TRBD1. The J segment lost 6 bases and the V segment lost 7 bases, leaving 5 bases of the junction unmatched. Looked up from germline, CDR1 is SEHNR and CDR2 is FQNEAQ (reference sequence). CDR3 length: 14 amino acids. The CDR3 loop is CASTGTGGPQPQHF. The DNA of the CDR3 is TGTGCCAGCACGGGGACAGGGGGGCCTCAGCCCCAGCATTTT.

This chain connects TRBV14 to TRBJ2-2, with no clear D. The germline V gene encodes CDR1 SGHDN and CDR2 FVKESK. This CDR3 has 16 amino acids. V was clipped by 0 bases and J by 5 bases, with 13 bases between them. As DNA, the CDR3 is TGTGCCAGCAGCCAAGATTCTCACATCCCGACCGGGGAGCTGTTTTTT. It translates to CASSQDSHIPTGELFF. Filled out from reference TRBV14 and TRBJ2-2, the complete variable domain reads EAGVTQFPSHSVIEKGQTVTLRCDPISGHDNLYWYRRVMGKEIKFLLHFVKESKQDESGMPNNRFLAERTGGTYSTLKVQPAELEDSGVYFCASSQDSHIPTGELFFGEGSRLTVL.

J is TRBJ2-3 and V is TRBV2; D not certain. This CDR3 region has 13 residues. Germline assignment: CDR1 SNHLY and CDR2 FYNNEI. V lost 2 bases and J 2 bases, leaving 5 bases between the germline ends. The CDR3 DNA reads as TGTGCCAGCAGTGAAACTTCCACAGATACGCAGTATTTT. It translates to CASSETSTDTQYF.

The V and J genes are TRBV30 and TRBJ2-2; D may be TRBD1 (5 bases). V gave up 4 bases and J gave up 4 bases, with 10 bases separating them. In germline, CDR1 is GTSNPN, CDR2 SVGIG (reference sequence). This CDR3 region has 13 residues. The CDR3 reads CAWNPDSTGELFF. As DNA, the CDR3 is TGTGCCTGGAACCCTGACAGCACCGGGGAGCTGTTTTTT.

The chain combines TRBV5-5 with TRBJ2-1; 11 bases are a match to TRBD2. The CDR3 contains 16 residues. The germline V gene encodes CDR1 SGHKS and CDR2 YYEKEE (reference sequence). J was trimmed by 4 bases and V by 2 bases; bases with no gene match: 5. The CDR3 region is CASSLAGTSGYNEQFF. CDR3 DNA sequence: TGTGCCAGCAGCTTAGCCGGGACTAGCGGTTACAATGAGCAGTTCTTC.

This clone showed up just once. This sequence joins TRBV11-2 and TRBJ2-1; D uncertain. There are 15 residues in the CDR3. Trimming removed 0 bases from V and 1 base from J, with 7 bases in between. CDR1 is SGHAT, CDR2 FQNNGV, per germline. The CDR3 protein is CASSLESSSYNEQFF. CDR3 bases: TGTGCCAGCAGCTTAGAGTCCAGTTCCTACAATGAGCAGTTCTTC.

Concerning this clone itself: One junction end does not reproduce the germline sequence, and a read error may be involved. This CDR3 is CASSERGYNSPLHF. In DNA, the CDR3 is TGTGCCAGCAGTGAGAGGGGCTATAATTCACCCCTCCACTTT. The rearrangement links TRBV10-3 to TRBJ1-6; weak D call: TRBD1 (5 bases). CDR1 ENHRY and CDR2 SYGVKD come from the germline V gene. The CDR3 runs to 14 residues.

This clone was picked up one time. The chain carries TRBV18 and TRBJ2-1, with 9 nucleotides matching TRBD2. The CDR3 contains 17 residues. J was trimmed by 4 bases and V by 1 base; bases with no gene match: 8. The germline V gene encodes CDR1 KGHSH and CDR2 LQKENI. DNA of the CDR3: TGTGCCAGCTCACCACTCTCCCTAGCGGGGAAATACAATGAGCAGTTCTTC. The encoded protein is CASSPLSLAGKYNEQFF.

This chain joins TRBV9 and TRBJ1-6; a weak D match, TRBD1 (5 bases). Germline loops: CDR1 SGDLS, CDR2 YYNGEE. V was clipped by 5 bases and J by 6 bases, with 18 bases between them. This CDR3 has 16 amino acids. This chain's CDR3 is CASSFSDGAANSPLHF. DNA for the CDR3: TGTGCCAGCAGTTTTTCCGATGGGGCCGCTAATTCACCCCTCCACTTT.

In its sample, this clone is medium-sized. J is TRBJ1-5 and V is TRBV6-1; D possibly corresponds to TRBD1 (6 bases). The CDR3 runs to 14 residues. The germline gives CDR1 MNHNS, CDR2 SASEGT. With 7 bases removed from V and 1 base from J, the gap between germline ends came to 11 bases. The CDR3 DNA sequence: TGTGCCAGCAATCCGGACAGAAGCAATCAGCCCCAGCATTTT. This translates into CASNPDRSNQPQHF.

The chain uses TRBV9 and TRBJ2-3, with D possibly being TRBD2 (7 bases). V dropped 4 bases and J dropped 0 bases, with 12 bases sitting between them. The CDR3 sequence is 15 residues long. The V gene's germline CDR1 is SGDLS and CDR2 YYNGEE. CDR3 DNA: TGTGCCAGCAGCTCGGGGGGCTGGAGCACAGATACGCAGTATTTT. Translating gives CASSSGGWSTDTQYF. Filled out from reference TRBV9 and TRBJ2-3, the complete variable domain reads DSGVTQTPKHLITATGQRVTLRCSPRSGDLSVYWYQQSLDQGLQFLIQYYNGEERAKGNILERFSAQQFPDLHSELNLSSLELGDSALYFCASSSGGWSTDTQYFGPGTRLTVL.